Listed below are T cell receptor beta chains from one sample, sequenced in a study of OX40 agonist ivuxolimab in advanced cancers. Profiled with immunoSEQ multiplex PCR; TCRdb holds only in-frame clones, not every one. Found here are over 65,000 clones, about 88% of them singletons; the top ten hold nearly 8%. Material: CD4+ or CD8+ T cells sorted from blood, obtained in a trial of the OX40 agonist ivuxolimab. The receptor source for this set is an adult with an advanced solid tumor such as melanoma, head and neck, liver or kidney cancer. Both conserved end residues are part of each CDR3. The D gene is left open where the match is weak. Only part of the rows carry a size: once, few, many, or a class if the clone is expanded.

CASSPGLAANTGELFF	TGTGCCAGCAGCCCGGGACTAGCGGCGAACACCGGGGAGCTGTTTTTT	TRBD2	once	TRBV5-6	TRBJ2-2
CASSLGPSTDTQYF	TGTGCCAGCAGCTTAGGCCCATCCACAGATACGCAGTATTTT	NA	NA	TRBV11-3	TRBJ2-3
CASSPVGTSVTYNEQFF	TGTGCCAGCAGCCCGGTTGGGACTAGCGTTACCTACAATGAGCAGTTCTTC	TRBD2	NA	TRBV7-3	TRBJ2-1
CASSLRNPGQARSPLHF	TGTGCCAGCAGCTTAAGGAACCCGGGACAGGCTCGATCACCCCTCCACTTT	TRBD1	NA	TRBV7-2	TRBJ1-6
CAWSVGGSGRNTQYF	TGTGCCTGGAGTGTAGGTGGTAGCGGGAGAAATACGCAGTATTTT	TRBD2	NA	TRBV30	TRBJ2-3
CASSIQGYTNEKLFF	TGCGCCAGCAGCATACAGGGGTATACTAATGAAAAACTGTTTTTT	TRBD1	NA	TRBV5-1	TRBJ1-4
CSVEDRAGGNTIYF	TGCAGCGTTGAAGACAGGGCAGGAGGAAACACCATATATTTT	NA	NA	TRBV29-1	TRBJ1-3
CASSRDTLYEQYF	TGTGCCAGCAGTAGGGACACCCTCTACGAGCAGTACTTC	NA	NA	TRBV27	TRBJ2-7
CASSLTAATSGYEQYF	TGTGCCAGCAGCTTAACTGCCGCAACTAGCGGCTACGAGCAGTACTTC	TRBD2	NA	TRBV7-8	TRBJ2-7
CASSSRGRGRSTGELFF	TGTGCCAGCAGCTCGAGGGGCCGGGGGCGCAGCACCGGGGAGCTGTTTTTT	NA	NA	TRBV5-8	TRBJ2-2
CAWSMGTGGAYEKLFF	TGTGCCTGGAGTATGGGGACAGGGGGCGCTTATGAAAAACTGTTTTTT	TRBD1	NA	TRBV30	TRBJ1-4
CASRPGLASAEQYF	TGCGCCAGCAGGCCGGGACTAGCTTCCGCCGAGCAGTACTTC	TRBD2	NA	TRBV5-1	TRBJ2-7
CASGTQPYEQYF	TGTGCCAGCGGGACACAACCTTACGAGCAGTACTTC	NA	once	TRBV2	TRBJ2-7
CASSPGGEVRGYTF	TGCGCCAGCAGCCCCGGGGGGGAGGTACGGGGCTACACCTTC	NA	once	TRBV4-1	TRBJ1-2
CASSAQGIGTEAFF	TGTGCCAGCAGTGCCCAGGGGATTGGCACTGAAGCTTTCTTT	NA	once	TRBV6-4	TRBJ1-1
CASSRQRGLTGELFF	TGCGCCAGCTCACGACAGCGGGGTTTGACCGGGGAGCTGTTTTTT	TRBD2	NA	TRBV5-1	TRBJ2-2
CAWSVGGYEQYF	TGTGCCTGGAGTGTAGGGGGATACGAGCAGTACTTC	NA	NA	TRBV30	TRBJ2-7
CASGTGQPQHF	TGTGCCAGCGGTACGGGGCAGCCCCAGCATTTT	NA	few	TRBV6-1	TRBJ1-5
CASSYRTTNEKLFF	TGTGCCAGCAGTTACAGAACAACTAATGAAAAACTGTTTTTT	NA	NA	TRBV6-5	TRBJ1-4
CASSAGTGIPYEQYF	TGTGCCAGCAGCGCCGGGACAGGGATTCCCTACGAGCAGTACTTC	TRBD1	NA	TRBV5-4	TRBJ2-7
CASSEKGIAGGRGETQYF	TGCGCCAGCAGTGAAAAGGGGATAGCGGGGGGGCGTGGTGAGACCCAGTACTTC	TRBD2	NA	TRBV10-1	TRBJ2-5
CASSVRASGRASGRDPGANVLTF	TGTGCCAGCAGCGTAAGAGCTAGCGGGAGGGCTAGCGGGAGGGACCCTGGGGCCAACGTCCTGACTTTC	TRBD2	NA	TRBV9	TRBJ2-6
CASSQSSVSGTEAFF	TGTGCCAGCAGCCAATCCTCCGTCAGTGGGACTGAAGCTTTCTTT	NA	NA	TRBV16	TRBJ1-1
CASSTSGSQQFF	TGTGCCAGCAGCACTAGCGGGAGCCAGCAGTTCTTC	TRBD2	NA	TRBV6-1	TRBJ2-1
CASSFTSGPLREQYF	TGTGCCAGCAGTTTTACTTCAGGTCCCTTGCGCGAGCAGTACTTC	NA	once	TRBV6-5	TRBJ2-7